This TCR beta chain appears in the sequencing data of a study of shared clonotypes between healthy human individuals. Donors, healthy HIV-negative adults, lacked recent acute infections or vaccinations. Unsorted PBMC contributed about 0.3 ug DNA, tens of thousands of T cell genomes, to each replicate PCR. Authors' processing steps: Junction-only immunoSEQ data arrived without quality scores, meaning filtering differed. Only in-frame clones appear in the TCRdb table, and some are missing; sequencing was by immunoSEQ multiplex PCR. That table furnishes V, J and clone size, whereas the DNA furnished D and trimming. The sample shows about half a million clones, about four fifths of them seen only once. This clone came up once. A read error may produce the germline difference seen at one junction end. Germline V gene data show CDR1 as SSHAT and CDR2 as FNYEAQ (reference sequence). This CDR3 has 15 residues.

The receptor was isolated from a woman aged 40-49 years in good health. Some clones in this sample may be carry-over from other donors' samples. V is TRBV7-7 and J is TRBJ2-5; TRBD1 might be the D (7 bases). The sequenced sample consisted of PBMCs. CDR3 protein: CASSLGGTDQETQYF. DNA of the CDR3: TGTGCTAGCAGCTTAGGGGGGACAGACCAAGAGACCCAGTACTTC.